The entry below gives a single TCR beta chain sequence along with its context. The data were taken from a study of blood T cell repertoires in COVID-19. In the study overall: Samples representing acute and convalescent COVID-19 were sourced from the United States, Italy and Spain. PBMCs, B-cell-depleted T cells, or T cells provided the cDNA or gDNA that made up the material.

The CDR3 consists of 16 residues. Trimming cost V 4 bases and J 0 bases, with 13 bases left between them. The germline CDR1 and CDR2 sequences are KGHDR and SFDVKD. Data came from immunoSEQ multiplex PCR; TCRdb stores just in-frame clones and leaves some out. The sample lists some 44,000 clones, about 92% occurring once. This chain links TRBV24-1 with TRBJ2-3; no clear D. The TCR was taken from a human donor in a cohort sampled during active COVID-19. What was sequenced was peripheral blood. The DNA for the CDR3 is TGTGCCACCAGTGAGAGACTGTCGACTAGCACAGATACGCAGTATTTT. Amino acids: CATSERLSTSTDTQYF.